This T cell receptor beta chain derives from a study of follicular helper T cells after annual influenza vaccination. Study-level results: Just roughly 9-23% of cells analyzed had recovered productive TCRB sequences. Change in circulating plasmablasts correlated with ICOS+CD38+ cTfh clonality change.

The time point: 2015-2016 season, 7 days after influenza vaccination. Adults were given seasonal inactivated influenza vaccine, and blood CD4 subsets were sorted before and after vaccination. This clone was recorded a few times. Its antigen remains unknown. After removal of 4 bases from V and 0 bases from J, the junction contained 3 bases not matched to a gene. The CDR3 spans 14 residues. CDR1 is SGHNT, CDR2 YYREEE, per germline (reference sequence). Sequencing of TCRB used Survey level resolution. Measured with immunoSEQ multiplex PCR; TCRdb has only the in-frame clones, and not every one. This table has about 10,000 clones, about 82% appearing once.

The rearrangement links TRBV5-4 to TRBJ2-7; 8 nucleotides line up with TRBD1. The TCR sequence derives from an adult who received the influenza vaccine. The material sequenced was CXCR5+ CD38- circulating T follicular helper cells from blood, taken 7 days after influenza vaccination. Subset indicated: circulating Tfh, non-naive CD4+CXCR5+PD-1+ (ICOS+CD38+ or ICOS-CD38-). The CDR3 spells CASSAGQDSYEQYF. In DNA form, the CDR3 reads TGTGCCAGCAGCGCGGGACAGGACTCCTACGAGCAGTACTTC. Full variable domain (missing parts from reference TRBV5-4 and TRBJ2-7): ETGVTQSPTHLIKTRGQQVTLRCSSQSGHNTVSWYQQALGQGPQFIFQYYREEENGRGNFPPRFSGLQFPNYSSELNVNALELDDSALYLCASSAGQDSYEQYFGPGTRLTVT.